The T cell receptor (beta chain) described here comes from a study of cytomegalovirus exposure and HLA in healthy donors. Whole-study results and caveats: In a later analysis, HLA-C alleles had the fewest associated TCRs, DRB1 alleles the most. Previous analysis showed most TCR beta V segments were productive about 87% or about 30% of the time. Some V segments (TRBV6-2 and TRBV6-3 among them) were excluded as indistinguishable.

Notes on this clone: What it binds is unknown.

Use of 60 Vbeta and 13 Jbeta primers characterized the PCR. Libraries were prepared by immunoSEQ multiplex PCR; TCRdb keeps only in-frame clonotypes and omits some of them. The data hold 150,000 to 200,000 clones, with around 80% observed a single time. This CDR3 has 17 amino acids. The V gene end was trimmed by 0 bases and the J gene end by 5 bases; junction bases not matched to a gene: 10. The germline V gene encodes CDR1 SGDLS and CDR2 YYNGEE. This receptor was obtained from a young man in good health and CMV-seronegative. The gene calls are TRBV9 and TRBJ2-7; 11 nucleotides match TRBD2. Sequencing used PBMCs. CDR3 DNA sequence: TGTGCCAGCAGCGTAGGGCCTAGCGGGGGGATTAGGGACGAGCAGTACTTC. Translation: CASSVGPSGGIRDEQYF.